Described below is a single T cell receptor beta chain sequence and its context. Its antigen remains unknown. The data belong to a study of shared clonotypes between healthy human individuals. CDR1 SGHVS and CDR2 FNYEAQ come from the germline V gene. V gave up 2 bases and J gave up 8 bases, with 13 bases separating them. The CDR3 has 14 residues. Findings and limits, study-wide: Although depth was large, rarefaction showed that sequencing of the sorted subsets was incomplete.

Libraries were prepared by immunoSEQ multiplex PCR; TCRdb keeps only in-frame clonotypes and omits some of them. The sample has 2 million to 2.5 million clones, around 95% seen once. This TCR was sampled from a man younger than 35 in good health. Sequencing was carried out using naive CD4+ T cells sorted from blood. Documented subset: CD45RA+ positively selected. The J gene is TRBJ1-3, the V gene TRBV7-6; D may be TRBD1 (6 bases). The CDR3 reads CASSLFEGEYTIYF. Written as DNA, the CDR3 is TGTGCCAGCAGCTTATTTGAGGGGGAATACACCATATATTTT. Using reference TRBV7-6 and TRBJ1-3 for the parts outside the CDR3, the full variable domain is GAGVSQSPRYKVTKRGQDVALRCDPISGHVSLYWYRQALGQGPEFLTYFNYEAQQDKSGLPNDRFSAERPEGSISTLTIQRTEQRDSAMYRCASSLFEGEYTIYFGEGSWLTVV.